This T cell receptor (beta chain) derives from a study of T cells in Graves' hyperthyroidism and ophthalmopathy. Amplification of TCR beta CDR3 regions used RNA as the template. The HTBI primer set was used in a first-round RT-PCR of the TCR CDR3. TCRdb fed the multiplex PCR reads into MiXCR, producing one record per CDR3 protein. The sample lists some 490,000 distinct CDR3 sequences; approximately 23% were seen once. Around 9.8 ml fresh peripheral blood yielded the PBMCs. This clonotype was observed many times. Antigen specificity is unknown. General study results and limits: Progression to ophthalmopathy was predicted a median of roughly 6.6 months early.

Specimen: blood. The source is a woman aged 70-85 years with Graves' ophthalmopathy.

Here the CDR3 reads CASKPSSQLYNEQFF. CDR3 nucleotides: TGTGCCAGCAAACCATCTAGCCAACTATACAATGAGCAGTTCTTC. The rearrangement uses TRBV2 and TRBJ2-1; tentative D call: TRBD2 (5 bases). CDR1 is SNHLY and CDR2 is FYNNEI in the germline V gene. The CDR3 extends over 15 amino acids. V was cut by 7 bases and J by 4 bases, with 17 bases left in between.